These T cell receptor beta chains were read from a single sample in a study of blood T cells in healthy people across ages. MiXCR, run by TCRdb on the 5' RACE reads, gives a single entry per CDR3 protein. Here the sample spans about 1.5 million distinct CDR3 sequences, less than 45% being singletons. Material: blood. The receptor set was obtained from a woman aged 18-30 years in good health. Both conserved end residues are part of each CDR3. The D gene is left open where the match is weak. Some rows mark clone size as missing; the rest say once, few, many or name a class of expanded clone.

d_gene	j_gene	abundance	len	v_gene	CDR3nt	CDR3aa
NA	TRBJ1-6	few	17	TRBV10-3	TGTGCCATCAGTGAAGGAGGGACAAGCTCCTATAATTCACCCCTCCACTTT	CAISEGGTSSYNSPLHF
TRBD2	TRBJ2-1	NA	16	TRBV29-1	TGCAGCGTTGAAGAAGGCGGGAGGGCCCTAGAAGAGACCCAGTTCTTC	CSVEEGGRALEETQFF
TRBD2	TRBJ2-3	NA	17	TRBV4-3	TGCGCCAGCAGCCAAGACAGGGGCGGGGGGATCTCAGATACGCAGTATTTT	CASSQDRGGGISDTQYF
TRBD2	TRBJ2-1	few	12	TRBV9	TGTGCCAGCGGGACTACGCATGATGAGCAGTTCTTC	CASGTTHDEQFF
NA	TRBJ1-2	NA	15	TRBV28	TGTGCCAGCAAGGGGTTCACCCCCCACTTTTATGGCTACACCTTC	CASKGFTPHFYGYTF
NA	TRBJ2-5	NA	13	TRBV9	TGTGCCAGCAGTGATGGGCCGAAGGGGACCCAGTACTTC	CASSDGPKGTQYF
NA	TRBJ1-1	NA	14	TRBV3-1	TGTGCCAGCAGCCATTATTCCGACCGGAGAGAAGCTTTCTTT	CASSHYSDRREAFF
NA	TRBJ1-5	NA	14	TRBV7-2	TGTGCCAGCAGCCCACAAGGGCCAAATCGGCCCCAGCATTTT	CASSPQGPNRPQHF
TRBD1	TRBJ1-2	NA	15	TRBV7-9	TGTGCCAGCGAAACTACAGGGGTGGGATACTATGGCTACACCTTC	CASETTGVGYYGYTF
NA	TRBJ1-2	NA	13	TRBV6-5	TGTGCCAGCAGATTGGGGTCCGGGAGGGGCTACACCTTC	CASRLGSGRGYTF
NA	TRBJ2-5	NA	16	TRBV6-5	TGTGCCAGCAGTTACCGACCGACGGGATTCTACAATGAGCAGTACTTC	CASSYRPTGFYNEQYF
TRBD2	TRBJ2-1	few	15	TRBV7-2	TGTGCCAGCAGCTTAGGAATGAGGGCGGGGGATGAGCAGTTCTTC	CASSLGMRAGDEQFF
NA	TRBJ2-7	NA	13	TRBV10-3	TGTGCCATCAAAGCCAGTTTAGGCTACGAGCAGTACTTC	CAIKASLGYEQYF
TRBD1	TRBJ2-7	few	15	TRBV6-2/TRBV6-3	TGTGCCAGCAGGCGAGACAGGGGGCGATCCTACGAGCAGTACTTC	CASRRDRGRSYEQYF
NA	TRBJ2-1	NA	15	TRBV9	TGTGCCAGCAGCGGTTTAGCGTCCCCCCCGAATGAGCAGTTCTTC	CASSGLASPPNEQFF
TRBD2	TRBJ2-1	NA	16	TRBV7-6	TGTGCCAGCAGCTTAATGCCGGGGGGGCTCGGCAATGAGCAGTTCTTC	CASSLMPGGLGNEQFF
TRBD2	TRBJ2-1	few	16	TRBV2	TGTGCCAGCAGTGATGGTAGCGGGGGGGTCTACAATGAGCAGTTCTTC	CASSDGSGGVYNEQFF
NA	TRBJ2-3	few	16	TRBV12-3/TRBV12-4	TGTGCCAGCAGCCCGGGAGCCCCTTCGAGCACAGATACGCAGTATTTT	CASSPGAPSSTDTQYF
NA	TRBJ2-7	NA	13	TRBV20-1	TGCAGTGCTAGTAAGAGGCGCTCCTACGAGCAGTACTTC	CSASKRRSYEQYF
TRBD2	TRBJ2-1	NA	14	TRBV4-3	TGCGCCAGCAGCCAACAACTGCTAGCGGATGAGCAGTTCTTC	CASSQQLLADEQFF
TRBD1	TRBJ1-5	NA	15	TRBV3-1	TGTGCCAGCAGCCCCGGGACAGGGGTAACTCAGCCCCAGCATTTT	CASSPGTGVTQPQHF
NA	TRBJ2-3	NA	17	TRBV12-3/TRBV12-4	TGTGCCAGCAGTCACCTCGAGCGGGCCGAGCTAACAGATACGCAATATTTT	CASSHLERAELTDTQYF
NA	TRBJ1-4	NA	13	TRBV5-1	TGCGCCAGCAGCGGGCAGCCTAATGAAAAACTGTTTTTT	CASSGQPNEKLFF
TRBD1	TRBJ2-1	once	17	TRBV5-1	TGCGCCAGCAGCTCCGCCCGACAGGGTACGTCCTACAATGAGCAGTTCTTC	CASSSARQGTSYNEQFF
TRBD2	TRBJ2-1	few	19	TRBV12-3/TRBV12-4	TGTGCCAGCAGCGGGGGGGTGGGGGATGTCCGAGGCTCCTACAATGAGCAGTTCTTC	CASSGGVGDVRGSYNEQFF
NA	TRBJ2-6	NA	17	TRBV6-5	TGTGCCAGCAGTTACTCGGGCGGGATCCTTGGGGCCAACGTCCTGACTTTC	CASSYSGGILGANVLTF
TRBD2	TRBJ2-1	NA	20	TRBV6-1	TGTGCCAGCAGTACCTCCCGACAGGGGACTAGCGGGGTGCCGAACAATGAGCAGTTCTTC	CASSTSRQGTSGVPNNEQFF
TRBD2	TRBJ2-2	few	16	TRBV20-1	TGCAGTGCTAGGAAGTCTCTAGCGGGCCACACCGGGGAGCTGTTTTTT	CSARKSLAGHTGELFF
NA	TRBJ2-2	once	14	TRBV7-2	TGTGCCAGCAATCAACAGGGCGCTTCGGGGGAGCTGTTTTTT	CASNQQGASGELFF